This T cell receptor beta chain was captured in a study of beta chain features in type 1 diabetes. Study outcomes and limitations: Type 1 diabetes patients had moderately but significantly shorter TCRB CDR3s in all four CD4+ subsets.

V gave up 10 bases and J gave up 5 bases; unmatched junction bases: 12. The germline gives CDR1 SGHTA, CDR2 FQGNSA. The length of the CDR3 is 14 residues. This clone was counted only a few times. The antigen is not known. Expressed TCRB transcripts were sequenced because the isolated RNA had all been reverse transcribed beforehand. Only in-frame clones appear in the TCRdb table, and some are missing; sequencing was by immunoSEQ multiplex PCR. The data hold a few hundred thousand clones, with approximately 12% observed a single time. Blood was collected once per donor into heparin, averaging around 120 mL. Sorted CD4+ subsets: naive, central memory, regulatory, stem cell-like memory (CD45RO/CCR7/CD25/CD127/CD95/CD27 panel).

This chain joins TRBV7-2 and TRBJ2-5; 8 bases line up with TRBD2. The source of this sequence is a woman aged 18-29 years with type 1 diabetes. Sequenced material: naive CD4+ T cells from blood. The CDR3 bases are TGTGCCACCCGAGGCCCCATAGCGGGGGAGACCCAGTACTTC. It translates to CATRGPIAGETQYF.